The sequence of this TCR beta chain was determined in a study of blood T cell repertoires in COVID-19. About the study: Sites across the United States, Italy and Spain contributed samples from acute and convalescent COVID-19.

The protocol was immunoSEQ multiplex PCR, while the TCRdb copy is restricted to in-frame clones and leaves out a portion. The sample shows about 200,000 clones, over 60% of them seen only once. This CDR3 has 14 amino acids. Germline V lookup: CDR1 SGHRS, CDR2 YFSETQ. Germline trimming cut 4 bases from V and 6 bases from J; bases unmatched to any gene: 5. The sample was peripheral blood. The chain is built from TRBV5-1 and TRBJ1-5, with 9 positions matching TRBD1. The receptor's source is a woman aged 70-85 years with acute or convalescent COVID-19. The CDR3 here is CASSLTGGGQPQHF. The CDR3 DNA reads TGCGCCAGCAGCCTCACAGGGGGCGGTCAGCCCCAGCATTTT.